The clone carrying this T cell receptor (beta chain) was recorded only once. Germline CDR1 is MDHEN and CDR2 is SYDVKM. V lost 6 bases and J lost 3; bases outside the gene matches: 16. The CDR3 spans 17 residues. As handled by the study authors: Nucleated cell counts were estimated from reference gene primer amplification. Only in-frame clones appear in the TCRdb table, and some are missing; sequencing was by immunoSEQ multiplex PCR. V and J calls and clone size come straight from that table; D and trimming were deduced from the DNA. The sample includes about 48,000 clones, about 77% seen only once; the top ten take roughly a fifth. The data are from a study of blood T cell repertoires in COVID-19. Study background: T cells, B-cell-depleted T cells, or PBMCs supplied cDNA or gDNA.

The chain is built from TRBV28 and TRBJ2-7; TRBD2 matches at 8 bases. The sequence was obtained from a human donor with active or convalescent COVID-19. The donor label of this sample is uncertain. Sequencing was done on a sample of peripheral blood. DNA of the CDR3: TGTGCCAGCAGCCCTCTACTAGCGGCCAAGTCTCTCTACGAGCAGTACTTC. Protein: CASSPLLAAKSLYEQYF.